The entry below gives a single TCR beta chain sequence along with its context. As yet, its antigen is unknown. Trimming took 1 base from V and 0 from J, leaving 9 bases between them. Germline V gene data show CDR1 as SGHAT and CDR2 as FQNNGV. The CDR3 runs to 15 residues. Any history of autoimmune disease or systemic immunosuppression disqualified patients. The data were obtained in a study of OX40 agonist ivuxolimab in advanced cancers. The overall study: Dose-escalation patients' cancers were hepatocellular carcinoma, melanoma, renal cell or head and neck cancer. Partial responses were achieved by three patients: one hepatocellular carcinoma, two cutaneous melanoma. General study findings and limits: Average numbers of expanded clones were greater in CD8+ T cells than in CD4+.

Clones were read by immunoSEQ multiplex PCR, and TCRdb kept only the in-frame ones, dropping some. The top ten clones hold around 49% of a sample with around 26,000 clones, more than 75% of them seen once. The source is an adult with an advanced solid tumor such as melanoma, head and neck, liver or kidney cancer. This chain uses TRBV11-2 with TRBJ1-1; no reliable D call. Sequencing was performed on CD4+ or CD8+ T cells sorted from blood, taken in a trial of the OX40 agonist ivuxolimab. The CDR3 DNA reads as TGTGCCAGCAGCTTAGGTGGGGAGATGAACACTGAAGCTTTCTTT. This translates into CASSLGGEMNTEAFF.